Listed below are T cell receptor beta chains from one sample, sequenced in a study of cytomegalovirus exposure and HLA in healthy donors. The table came from immunoSEQ multiplex PCR; TCRdb's copy has only in-frame clones and leaves some out. The sample lists around 190,000 clones; roughly four fifths were seen once. The material sequenced was PBMCs. These receptors were taken from a man aged 18 to 29 in good health and CMV-seronegative. Each CDR3 is given with its conserved first and last residue. D genes are given only for firm matches. Size is stated for part of the rows, as once, few or many counts, or as a class when the clone is expanded.

v_gene	abundance	j_gene	d_gene	CDR3aa	CDR3nt
TRBV5-1	-	TRBJ2-5	TRBD2	CASSLAPSGEQETQYF	TGCGCCAGCAGCTTGGCGCCTAGCGGGGAACAAGAGACCCAGTACTTC
TRBV27	-	TRBJ1-2	TRBD1	CASSYRDRALAGYTF	TGTGCCAGCAGTTACCGGGACAGGGCCCTGGCCGGCTACACCTTC
TRBV5-1	-	TRBJ2-2	TRBD2	CASSWGLAGGKNTGELFF	TGCGCCAGCAGCTGGGGACTAGCGGGAGGGAAAAACACCGGGGAGCTGTTTTTT
TRBV4-3	-	TRBJ2-1	TRBD2	CASSQIRLAENNEQFF	TGCGCCAGCAGCCAAATCAGACTAGCGGAAAACAATGAGCAGTTCTTC
TRBV7-2	few	TRBJ2-1	-	CASSLDGPLDEQFF	TGTGCCAGCAGCTTAGATGGTCCTCTAGATGAGCAGTTCTTC
TRBV13	-	TRBJ2-5	-	CASSLNEAQYF	TGTGCCAGCAGCTTAAATGAGGCCCAGTACTTC
TRBV5-5	-	TRBJ1-1	TRBD1	CASSLARDRLNTEAFF	TGTGCCAGCAGCTTGGCCAGGGACAGACTAAACACTGAAGCTTTCTTT
TRBV6-1	-	TRBJ1-3	-	CASRLPGGSGNTIYF	TGTGCCAGCAGATTACCGGGGGGCTCTGGAAACACCATATATTTT
TRBV7-6	-	TRBJ2-1	TRBD2	CASSLWTSGGSPNEQFF	TGTGCCAGCAGCTTATGGACTAGCGGGGGGAGTCCAAATGAGCAGTTCTTC
TRBV6-6	-	TRBJ2-1	-	CASSTQGRMPYNEQFF	TGTGCCAGCAGTACCCAGGGTAGAATGCCCTACAATGAGCAGTTCTTC
TRBV6-5	-	TRBJ2-1	TRBD2	CASKNSGIDEQFF	TGTGCCAGCAAGAATAGCGGGATAGATGAGCAGTTCTTC
TRBV9	once	TRBJ2-7	TRBD2	CASSVEASGGAFEQYF	TGTGCCAGCAGCGTAGAGGCTAGCGGGGGGGCCTTCGAGCAGTACTTC
TRBV5-1	-	TRBJ1-1	TRBD1	CASSLDPDRGWNTEAFF	TGCGCCAGCAGCTTGGACCCTGACAGGGGATGGAACACTGAAGCTTTCTTT
TRBV11-2	-	TRBJ2-1	-	CASSLGAYNEQFF	TGTGCCAGCAGCTTAGGGGCTTACAATGAGCAGTTCTTC
TRBV27	-	TRBJ2-7	TRBD2	CASSWGAGGNYEQYF	TGTGCCAGCAGTTGGGGGGCGGGAGGGAACTACGAGCAGTACTTC
TRBV15	-	TRBJ2-2	TRBD2	CATSRGGTSGSAGELFF	TGTGCCACCAGCAGGGGAGGGACTAGCGGGAGTGCCGGGGAGCTGTTTTTT
TRBV6-5	-	TRBJ2-7	TRBD1	CASSYSGQGSDEQYF	TGTGCCAGCAGTTACTCCGGACAGGGGAGCGACGAGCAGTACTTC
TRBV4-3	-	TRBJ2-2	TRBD1	CASSHPSTGTGVAGELFF	TGCGCCAGCAGCCACCCTAGCACCGGGACAGGGGTGGCCGGGGAGCTGTTTTTT
TRBV5-1	once	TRBJ1-1	TRBD1	CASSLVGRGLGEAFF	TGCGCCAGCAGCTTGGTCGGCAGGGGGCTGGGTGAAGCTTTCTTT
TRBV27	-	TRBJ1-2	-	CASTAQGYSNYGYTF	TGTGCCAGCACGGCACAGGGCTACTCTAACTATGGCTACACCTTC
TRBV6-1	-	TRBJ2-1	TRBD1	CASSEFQGAYNEQFF	TGTGCCAGCAGTGAGTTTCAGGGGGCCTACAATGAGCAGTTCTTC
TRBV29-1	-	TRBJ1-2	TRBD1	CSVEDGTGANYGYTF	TGCAGCGTTGAAGATGGGACAGGGGCTAACTATGGCTACACCTTC
TRBV6-1	-	TRBJ2-4	-	CASSRSGGRGNIQYF	TGTGCCAGCAGCCGATCAGGGGGGAGAGGAAACATTCAGTACTTC
TRBV29-1	once	TRBJ2-1	TRBD1	CSAGRDRSPNEQFF	TGCAGCGCCGGTAGGGACAGGTCACCCAATGAGCAGTTCTTC
TRBV5-1	-	TRBJ2-7	TRBD1	CASSYQPGQGDYEQYF	TGCGCCAGCAGCTACCAACCGGGACAGGGGGACTACGAGCAGTACTTC
TRBV19	few	TRBJ1-1	-	CASSKSAPTGGNTEAFF	TGTGCCAGTAGTAAGTCAGCCCCGACAGGAGGAAACACTGAAGCTTTCTTT
TRBV4-2	-	TRBJ2-5	-	CASSQDGGLQGYQETQYF	TGTGCCAGCAGCCAAGATGGGGGTTTACAGGGTTACCAAGAGACCCAGTACTTC
TRBV21-1	-	TRBJ2-3	-	CASSPNAAGMADTQYF	TGTGCCAGCAGTCCAAATGCGGCGGGCATGGCAGATACGCAGTATTTT
TRBV11-2	few	TRBJ2-1	TRBD2	CASSLELSSGVYNEQFF	TGTGCCAGCAGCTTAGAGTTGTCCAGCGGGGTATACAATGAGCAGTTCTTC
TRBV27	few	TRBJ2-7	TRBD1	CASSLYGRQGSSYEQYF	TGTGCCAGCAGTTTATACGGGCGACAGGGCAGCTCCTACGAGCAGTACTTC
TRBV4-1	-	TRBJ2-6	TRBD1	CASSQIRDRFDSGANVLTF	TGCGCCAGCAGCCAAATTCGGGACAGATTTGACTCTGGGGCCAACGTCCTGACTTTC
TRBV2	-	TRBJ1-5	TRBD1	CASRGQLFQPQHF	TGTGCCAGCAGGGGACAGTTGTTTCAGCCCCAGCATTTT
TRBV7-6	few	TRBJ1-3	-	CASSRDRISGNTIYF	TGTGCCAGCAGCCGAGACAGAATCTCTGGAAACACCATATATTTT
TRBV7-9	-	TRBJ2-1	-	CASSLQVF	TGTGCCAGCAGCTTACAGGTCTTC
TRBV7-3	-	TRBJ2-1	TRBD1	CASSSDRSSYNEQFF	TGTGCCAGCAGCTCGGACAGGAGCTCCTACAATGAGCAGTTCTTC
TRBV29-1	-	TRBJ2-5	-	CSAAATLQETQYF	TGCAGCGCCGCCGCGACTCTACAAGAGACCCAGTACTTC
TRBV9	-	TRBJ2-6	-	CASSVAGTGANVLTF	TGTGCCAGCAGCGTAGCAGGGACTGGGGCCAACGTCCTGACTTTC
TRBV15	few	TRBJ2-2	TRBD2	CATRPGLGNTGELFF	TGTGCCACCAGGCCGGGACTAGGGAACACCGGGGAGCTGTTTTTT
TRBV7-9	-	TRBJ2-3	TRBD2	CASSLASGSLGYTDTQYF	TGTGCCAGCAGCTTAGCGAGCGGGAGCTTAGGATACACAGATACGCAGTATTTT
TRBV11-3	-	TRBJ2-2	-	CASSRGPGTKDAGELFF	TGTGCCAGCAGCCGGGGCCCCGGGACAAAGGACGCCGGGGAGCTGTTTTTT
TRBV4-3	-	TRBJ2-7	TRBD2	CASSETSGVKYF	TGCGCCAGCAGCGAGACTAGCGGGGTTAAGTACTTC
TRBV5-6	-	TRBJ1-6	TRBD1	CASSFGTTGWDSPLHF	TGTGCCAGCAGCTTCGGGACGACAGGGTGGGATTCACCCCTCCACTTT
TRBV19	-	TRBJ2-2	-	CASSGDGILTGELFF	TGTGCCAGTTCGGGTGACGGGATACTCACCGGGGAGCTGTTTTTT
TRBV19	-	TRBJ1-6	-	CASSIPGGSYNSPLHF	TGTGCCAGTAGTATTCCAGGAGGTAGTTATAATTCACCCCTCCACTTT
TRBV14	-	TRBJ2-3	-	CASSRGGAGTDTQYF	TGTGCCAGCAGTCGCGGAGGGGCTGGCACAGATACGCAGTATTTT
TRBV7-9	-	TRBJ1-2	-	CSSSSPPGLANYGYTF	TGTTCCAGCAGCTCACCCCCGGGTCTAGCTAACTATGGCTACACCTTC
TRBV5-4	-	TRBJ2-1	TRBD2	CASSSTSRPFNEQFF	TGTGCCAGCAGCTCGACTAGCAGGCCCTTCAATGAGCAGTTCTTC
TRBV6-6	-	TRBJ1-5	-	CASSPQQGGGNQPQHF	TGTGCCAGCAGCCCCCAACAGGGTGGGGGCAATCAGCCCCAGCATTTT
TRBV27	-	TRBJ1-1	TRBD1	CASTLRLQGALRGTEAFF	TGTGCCAGCACACTGAGGTTACAGGGGGCTCTTCGAGGCACTGAAGCTTTCTTT